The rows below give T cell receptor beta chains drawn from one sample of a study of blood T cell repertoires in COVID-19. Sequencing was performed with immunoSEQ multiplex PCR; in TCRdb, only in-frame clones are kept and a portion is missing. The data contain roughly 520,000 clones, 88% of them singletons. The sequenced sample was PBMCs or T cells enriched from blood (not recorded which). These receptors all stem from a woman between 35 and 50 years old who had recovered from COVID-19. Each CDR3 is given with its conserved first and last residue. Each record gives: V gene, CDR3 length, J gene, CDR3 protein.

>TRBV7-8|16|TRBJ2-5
CASSLARRRGSQTQYF
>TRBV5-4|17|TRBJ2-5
CASSLLGAGGNQETQYF
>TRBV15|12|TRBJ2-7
CATSPGGYEQYF
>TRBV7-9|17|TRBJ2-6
CASSLSERQTGANVLTF
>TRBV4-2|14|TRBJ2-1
CASSQDLLVLEQFF
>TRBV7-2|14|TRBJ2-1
CASSLVRGNNEQFF
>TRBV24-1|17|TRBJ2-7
CATSDHPGLPNTREQYF
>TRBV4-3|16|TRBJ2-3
CASSQGFIGLRDTQYF
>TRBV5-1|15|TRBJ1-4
CASSLGTGHNEKLFF
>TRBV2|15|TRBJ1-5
CASSEGAGLNQPQHF
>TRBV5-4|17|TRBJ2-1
CASSGGDRGRVAHEQFF
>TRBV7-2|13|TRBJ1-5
CASSLDRGQPQHF
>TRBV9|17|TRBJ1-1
CASSVATHYSMNTEAFF
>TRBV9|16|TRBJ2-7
CASSVDGAGYTYEQYF
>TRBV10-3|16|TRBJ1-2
CAISPGTGGVVYGYTF
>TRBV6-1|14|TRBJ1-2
CASSEGTEYYGYTF
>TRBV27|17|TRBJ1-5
CASSRQGEYGSNQPQHF